One sample yielded the 5 T cell receptor beta chains listed below, sequenced in a study of early T cells in non-severe SARS-CoV-2 infection (dated by TCRdb to the early 2020s). The library relied on 5' RACE. Data came from a NextSeq 500. The raw public reads went through TCRdb reprocessing: fastp at Q25, MiXCR clone calling, in-frame beta chains kept. Here each entry gathers all rows of one CDR3 protein and keeps the most common genes and DNA. The sample has around 35,000 distinct CDR3 sequences on record, roughly 5.7% of them singletons. More than 4.5% of the sample rests with the top ten. The sequenced sample consisted of whole blood. These receptors all come from an adult who was a healthcare worker with PCR-confirmed SARS-CoV-2 infection or an uninfected control (not recorded which).

In its sample, this clonotype was seen a few times. This sequence joins TRBV6-1 and TRBJ1-5, with D hard to call. V lost 6 bases, J lost 1 base, and 7 bases lay in between. There are 13 residues in the CDR3. Germline V gene lookup returns CDR1 MNHNS and CDR2 SASEGT. The CDR3 here is CASSLESNQPQHF. In nucleotides, the CDR3 is TGTGCCAGCAGCCTCGAGAGCAATCAGCCCCAGCATTTT.

This clonotype was recorded at least ten times. CDR3 amino acids: CASSQADRVEQYF. CDR3 nucleotides: TGTGCCAGCAGCCAAGCAGACAGGGTGGAGCAGTACTTC. The chain links TRBV3-1 to TRBJ2-7; 7 bases agree with TRBD1. J gave up 7 bases and V 1 base, and 4 bases lay outside the gene matches. Germline lookup yields CDR1 LGHDT and CDR2 YNNKEL (reference sequence). CDR3 length: 13 residues.

This clonotype was recorded at least ten times. The genes are TRBV11-2 and TRBJ1-5, with 8 bases aligning to TRBD1. Germline assignment: CDR1 SGHAT and CDR2 FQNNGV. V shed 6 bases and J 7 bases; nucleotides not matched to a gene: 5. This CDR3 has 13 residues. The CDR3 DNA follows: TGTGCCAGCAGTCGACAGGGGAACCAGCCCCAGCATTTT. Amino acid sequence: CASSRQGNQPQHF.

V gene TRBV21-1 combines with J gene TRBJ2-2; the DNA was not compared with TRBD1, the D call given in the table. TRBV21-1 is classified as a pseudogene. The CDR3 has 14 residues. The CDR3 protein is CASEAPANTGELFF. CDR3 sequence (DNA): TGTGCCAGCGAAGCCCCCGCGAACACCGGGGAGCTGTTTTTT.

This clonotype has a count of ten or more. The V call is TRBV5-1, the J call TRBJ2-6; D perhaps matches TRBD1 (6 bases). This CDR3 has 15 amino acids. V was clipped by 4 bases and J by 2 bases, with 10 bases between them. Germline lookup yields CDR1 SGHRS and CDR2 YFSETQ. CDR3 region: CASSHREPGANVLTF. In DNA, the CDR3 is TGCGCCAGCAGCCACAGGGAACCTGGGGCCAACGTCCTGACTTTC.